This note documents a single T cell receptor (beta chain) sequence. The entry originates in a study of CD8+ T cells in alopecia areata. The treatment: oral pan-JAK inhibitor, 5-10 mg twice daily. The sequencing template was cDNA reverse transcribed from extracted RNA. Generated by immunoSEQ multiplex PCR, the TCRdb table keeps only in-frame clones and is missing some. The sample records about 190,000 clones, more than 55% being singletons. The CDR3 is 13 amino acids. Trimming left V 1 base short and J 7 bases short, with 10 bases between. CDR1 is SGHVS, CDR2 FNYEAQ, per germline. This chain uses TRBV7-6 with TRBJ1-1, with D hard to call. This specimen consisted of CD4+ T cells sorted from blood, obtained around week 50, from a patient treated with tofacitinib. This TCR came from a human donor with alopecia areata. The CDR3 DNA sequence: TGTGCCAGCAGCTTAGGAGAATGGGGTGAAGCTTTCTTT. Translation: CASSLGEWGEAFF.